Each of the 14 T cell receptor beta chains below was sequenced from the same sample in a study of T cells in tumors after PD-1 blockade. The method was immunoSEQ multiplex PCR; TCRdb's version includes in-frame clones alone and lacks a portion of them. The repertoire holds some 47,000 clones, with about four fifths as singletons. The sequencing used PBMCs, collected before anti-PD-1 treatment. The receptors were sampled from a human donor with basal cell carcinoma.

This chain connects TRBV19 to TRBJ2-2; D possibly corresponds to TRBD1 (7 bases). V was clipped by 3 bases and J by 6 bases, with 17 bases between them. The germline gives CDR1 LNHDA, CDR2 SQIVND (reference sequence). This CDR3 contains 16 residues. The CDR3 loop is CASSIRRQGGAGELFF. The CDR3 bases are TGTGCCAGTAGTATTCGCCGGCAGGGGGGTGCCGGGGAGCTGTTTTTT.

This sequence joins TRBV3-1 (or the pseudogene TRBV3-2) and TRBJ2-7; no reliable D call. The CDR3 is 13 residues long. The V end was cut by 1 base, the J end by 4 bases, with 8 bases between. Germline V CDR1 and CDR2: LGHDT, YNNKEL (reference sequence). CDR3 coding DNA: TGTGCCAGCAGCCAAGTTTTACCTTACGAGCAGTACTTC. Translation gives CASSQVLPYEQYF.

The CDR3 loop reads CASRLAPYNEQFF. CDR3 nucleotides: TGTGCCAGTCGACTAGCGCCCTACAATGAGCAGTTCTTC. The V and J genes are TRBV27 and TRBJ2-1, with TRBD2 identical over 8 bases. Germline lookup yields CDR1 MNHEY and CDR2 SMNVEV (reference sequence). V was pared by 9 bases and J by 2 bases, with 3 bases of the junction left unmatched. The CDR3 consists of 13 residues.

The rearrangement links TRBV28 to TRBJ1-1; TRBD1 matches at 10 bases. This CDR3 is 17 amino acids long. CDR1 is MDHEN, CDR2 SYDVKM, per germline. V trimming: 6 bases; J trimming: 4 bases; junction bases outside the gene matches: 14. The CDR3: CASSYNLQGTGVTEAFF. CDR3 bases: TGTGCCAGCAGCTATAACTTACAAGGGACAGGGGTCACTGAAGCTTTCTTT.

This sequence joins TRBV3-1 (or the pseudogene TRBV3-2) and TRBJ2-1; unclear D gene. This CDR3 has 16 amino acids. CDR1 and CDR2 from the germline V gene are LGHDT and YNNKEL (reference sequence). The V end was cut by 0 bases, the J end by 8 bases, with 17 bases between. As DNA, the CDR3 is TGTGCCAGCAGCCAAGATCCTCGGGTTGCCCTTCATGAGCAGTTCTTC. Its translation is CASSQDPRVALHEQFF.

V and J are TRBV12-3 or TRBV12-4 and TRBJ1-1; D ambiguous. V lost 0 bases to trimming and J lost 1 base, with 3 bases between them. This CDR3 comprises 13 residues. The CDR3 protein is CASSLAENTEAFF. The DNA for the CDR3 is TGTGCCAGCAGTTTAGCCGAGAACACTGAAGCTTTCTTT.

The gene calls are TRBV5-1 and TRBJ2-7, with 7 bases aligning to TRBD2. V dropped 0 bases and J dropped 6; count of bases not matched to a gene: 9. Germline CDR1 SGHRS, CDR2 YFSETQ. The CDR3 loop spans 15 amino acids. CDR3 DNA: TGCGCCAGCAGCTTGGACCCTGCGGGAGTATCCGAGCAGTACTTC. Translated: CASSLDPAGVSEQYF.

This chain uses TRBV4-1 with TRBJ2-4; 7 bases are a match to TRBD1. Germline lookup yields CDR1 MGHRA and CDR2 YSYEKL. The J segment lost 1 base and the V segment lost 3 bases, leaving 9 bases of the junction unmatched. The CDR3 has 17 residues. The CDR3 sequence: CASSQVTGEGAKNIQYF. The CDR3 nucleotides are TGCGCCAGCAGCCAGGTAACAGGGGAAGGGGCCAAAAACATTCAGTACTTC.

The chain joins TRBV29-1 to TRBJ1-4, with TRBD1 identical over 8 bases. Trimming removed 2 bases from V and 8 bases from J; junction bases left unmatched: 10. The length of the CDR3 is 15 residues. Germline V lookup: CDR1 SQVTM, CDR2 ANQGSEA. CDR3 in DNA: TGCAGCGTTGAAAATATTGGACAGGGTGGAGAAAAACTGTTTTTT. Residues: CSVENIGQGGEKLFF.

V and J are TRBV18 and TRBJ2-3; D gene uncertain. CDR1 and CDR2 from the germline V gene are KGHSH and LQKENI. The V end lost 1 base, the J end lost 0 bases, and 14 bases lay between the germline ends. The CDR3 has 17 residues. CDR3 in amino acids: CASSPHLSRGSTDTQYF. For the CDR3, the DNA is TGTGCCAGCTCACCACATCTATCGCGTGGTAGCACAGATACGCAGTATTTT. Complete variable domain (other parts from reference TRBV18 and TRBJ2-3): NAGVMQNPRHLVRRRGQEARLRCSPMKGHSHVYWYRQLPEEGLKFMVYLQKENIIDESGMPKERFSAEFPKEGPSILRIQQVVRGDSAAYFCASSPHLSRGSTDTQYFGPGTRLTVL.

V usage is TRBV29-1 and J usage is TRBJ2-7; D unclear. The CDR3 has 11 amino acids. CDR1 and CDR2 (germline): SQVTM, ANQGSEA. Between the trimmed V and J ends, which lost 7 bases and 3 bases, there was a span of 10 bases. The CDR3 region has the DNA TGCAGCGCGAAAATAAACTACGAGCAGTACTTC. This codes for CSAKINYEQYF.

This chain links TRBV27 with TRBJ1-2, with TRBD1 matching 8 bases. Germline CDR1 reads MNHEY; CDR2 reads SMNVEV (reference sequence). V gave up 3 bases and J gave up 4 bases; unmatched junction bases: 16. The CDR3 consists of 18 residues. The CDR3 loop reads CASSFPPDRADPPYGYTF. Here the CDR3 DNA reads TGTGCCAGCAGTTTCCCCCCGGACAGGGCTGATCCACCCTATGGCTACACCTTC.

The rearrangement links TRBV9 to TRBJ2-1; 7 bases fit TRBD2. CDR3 length: 16 residues. CDR1 is SGDLS and CDR2 is YYNGEE in the germline V gene. J was trimmed by 9 bases and V by 0 bases; bases with no gene match: 12. The CDR3 bases are TGTGCCAGCAGCGTAGTGGCGGGAGTGAGTCTGAGTGAGCAGTTCTTC. Translated, it gives CASSVVAGVSLSEQFF.

The chain uses TRBV5-6 and TRBJ1-4, with 7 bases aligning to TRBD1. With 3 bases clipped from V and 6 bases from J, the junction kept 5 bases outside the gene matches. Germline V gene sequence: CDR1 SGHDT, CDR2 YYEEEE. There are 14 residues in the CDR3. The CDR3 DNA reads as TGTGCCAGCAGCTATCAGGGGGTCGATGAAAAACTGTTTTTT. The encoded protein is CASSYQGVDEKLFF.